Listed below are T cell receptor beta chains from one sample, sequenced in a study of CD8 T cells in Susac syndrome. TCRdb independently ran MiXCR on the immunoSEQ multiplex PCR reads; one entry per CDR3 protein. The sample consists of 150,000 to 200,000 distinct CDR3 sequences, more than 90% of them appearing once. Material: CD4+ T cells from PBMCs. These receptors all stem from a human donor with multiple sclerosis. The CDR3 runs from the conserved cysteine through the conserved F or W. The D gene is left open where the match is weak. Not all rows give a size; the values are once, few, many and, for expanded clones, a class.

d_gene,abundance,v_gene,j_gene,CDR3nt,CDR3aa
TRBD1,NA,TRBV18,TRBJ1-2,TGTGCCAGCTCACCCGAAACAGGGGGCTATGGCTACACCTTC,CASSPETGGYGYTF
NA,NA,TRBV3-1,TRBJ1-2,TGTGCCAGCAGCCAAGTCCGGGAGGGTGGCTACACCTTC,CASSQVREGGYTF
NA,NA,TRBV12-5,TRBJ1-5,TGTGCTAGTGGTTTCGAGGAGCCCCAGCATTTT,CASGFEEPQHF
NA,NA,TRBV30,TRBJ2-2,TGTGCCTCAAAAACGTGGCGGGACGGTAACACCGGGGAGCTGTTTTTT,CASKTWRDGNTGELFF
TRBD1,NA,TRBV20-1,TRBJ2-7,TGCAGTGCTAGTTCCGGGACAGGGGGAAACTCCTACGAGCAGTACTTC,CSASSGTGGNSYEQYF
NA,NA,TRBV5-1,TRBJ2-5,TGCGCCAGCAGCTCGGAAGGGACCCAAGAGACCCAGTACTTC,CASSSEGTQETQYF
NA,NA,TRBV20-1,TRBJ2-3,TGCAGTGCCCCAGAGAGTCGGAGCGCGCAGTATTTT,CSAPESRSAQYF
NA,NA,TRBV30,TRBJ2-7,TGTGCCTGGAGTGTACAGGGCACCTCCTACGAGCAGTACTTC,CAWSVQGTSYEQYF
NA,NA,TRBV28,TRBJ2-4,TGTGCCAGCAGTCGCCAGGACAGAAGTAACATTCAGTACTTC,CASSRQDRSNIQYF
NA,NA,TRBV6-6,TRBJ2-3,TGTGCCAGCAGTTCCCACACAGATACGCAGTATTTT,CASSSHTDTQYF
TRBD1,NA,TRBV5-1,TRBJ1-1,TGCGCCAGCAGCCGCCTACAGGGGGGTGGCACTGAAGCTTTCTTT,CASSRLQGGGTEAFF
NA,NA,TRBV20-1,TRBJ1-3,TGCAGTGTCACCTCAGGTGCTGGAAACACCATATATTTT,CSVTSGAGNTIYF
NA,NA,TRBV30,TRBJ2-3,TGTGCCTGGAACTCGGGGGAGGCTACGCAGTATTTT,CAWNSGEATQYF
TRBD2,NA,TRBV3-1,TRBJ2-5,TGTGCCAGCAGCCAAAAGGGCGAGCGGGGGGATAGCCAAGAGACCCAGTACTTC,CASSQKGERGDSQETQYF
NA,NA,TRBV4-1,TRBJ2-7,TGCGCCAGCAGCCAAGATCCCCCCGCTGGGTACGAGCAGTACTTC,CASSQDPPAGYEQYF
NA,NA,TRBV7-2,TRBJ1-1,TGTGCCAGCAGCTTTCGGGATAACACTGAAGCTTTCTTT,CASSFRDNTEAFF
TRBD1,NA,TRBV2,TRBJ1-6,TGTGCCAGCAGTTCCGGACAGGGTGGTGGTGGGGGACATTCACCCCTCCACTTT,CASSSGQGGGGGHSPLHF
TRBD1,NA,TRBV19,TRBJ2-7,TGTGCCAGTAGCACAGGGACAGCCGAGCAGTACTTC,CASSTGTAEQYF
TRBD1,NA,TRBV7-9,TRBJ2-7,TGTGCCAGCAGCAGGGGACAGGGGGCGTCCGAGCAGTACTTC,CASSRGQGASEQYF
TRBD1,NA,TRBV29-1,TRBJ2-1,TGCAGCGTTGACCGGGACAGGGGATACAATGAGCAGTTCTTC,CSVDRDRGYNEQFF
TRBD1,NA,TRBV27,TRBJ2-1,TGTGCCAGCGGGGACAGGACCTACAATGAGCAGTTCTTC,CASGDRTYNEQFF
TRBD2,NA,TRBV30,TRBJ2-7,TGTGCCCGACGACTAGCGGGGACCTACGAGCAGTACTTC,CARRLAGTYEQYF
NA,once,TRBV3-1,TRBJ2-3,TGTGCCAGCAGCCAAGAGGTGGCGGGGGCCGACACAGATACGCAGTATTTT,CASSQEVAGADTDTQYF
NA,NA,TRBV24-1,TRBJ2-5,TGTGCCACCAGTGACCCTACCGGGCGCGGAGAGACCCAGTACTTC,CATSDPTGRGETQYF
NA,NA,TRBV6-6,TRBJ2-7,TGTGCCAGCAGTTATCCCCCGGGTGCCCTCGGGGCCGAGCAGTACTTC,CASSYPPGALGAEQYF
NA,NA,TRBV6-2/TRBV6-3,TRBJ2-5,TGTGCCAGCAGTTTAGGACAGACCCAGTACTTC,CASSLGQTQYF
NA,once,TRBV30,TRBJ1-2,TGTGCCTGGACGGGACTTTTTGGCTACACCTTC,CAWTGLFGYTF